What follows are 26 T cell receptor beta chains derived from one specimen sequenced in a study of CD8 T cells in Susac syndrome. RNA in amounts of roughly 0.45 to 1 ug was reverse transcribed with random hexamers. One entry per CDR3 protein results from TCRdb running MiXCR on the immunoSEQ multiplex PCR reads. The sample has around 200,000 distinct CDR3 sequences, roughly 94% seen once. The sample consisted of CD4+ T cells from PBMCs. The receptors were sampled from a human donor with multiple sclerosis.

This clonotype was recorded only once. The chain recombines TRBV29-1 with TRBJ2-1; D remains unclear. CDR1 and CDR2 from the germline V gene are SQVTM and ANQGSEA. The CDR3 consists of 13 residues. Trimming removed 4 bases at V and 7 bases at J, with 14 bases between. CDR3 residues: CSVARLERNEQFF. As DNA, the CDR3 is TGCAGCGTTGCCCGGCTGGAAAGGAATGAGCAGTTCTTC.

This clonotype was recorded once. This rearrangement joins TRBV7-2 to TRBJ2-1; weak D call: TRBD2 (6 bases). CDR3 length: 16 residues. V was cut by 3 bases and J by 3 bases, with 15 bases left in between. Germline V gene lookup returns CDR1 SGHTA and CDR2 FQGNSA. The CDR3 region is CASSLGPGSGYNEQFF. Here the CDR3 DNA reads TGTGCCAGCAGCTTGGGGCCAGGTAGCGGCTACAATGAGCAGTTCTTC.

The chain joins TRBV12-3 or TRBV12-4 to TRBJ1-1; D remains unclear. V shed 5 bases and J shed 11 bases, with 15 bases lying between them. The CDR3 consists of 12 residues. The CDR3 DNA sequence: TGTGCCAGCAGTCTTGACCCCTTCCGGGCTTTCTTT. It specifies CASSLDPFRAFF.

The J gene is TRBJ1-6, the V gene TRBV9, with a possible D match to TRBD1 (5 bases). CDR3 size: 17 residues. The V end was cut by 0 bases, the J end by 7 bases, with 17 bases between. CDR1 SGDLS and CDR2 YYNGEE come from the germline V gene. The CDR3: CASSVAGRGLTNSPLHF. The CDR3 DNA sequence: TGTGCCAGCAGCGTAGCTGGGAGGGGACTAACCAATTCACCCCTCCACTTT. The full variable domain, rest sourced from reference TRBV9 and TRBJ1-6, is DSGVTQTPKHLITATGQRVTLRCSPRSGDLSVYWYQQSLDQGLQFLIQYYNGEERAKGNILERFSAQQFPDLHSELNLSSLELGDSALYFCASSVAGRGLTNSPLHFGNGTRLTVT.

This chain uses TRBV5-6 with TRBJ2-4; a possible D gene is TRBD1 (6 bases). From germline, CDR1 is SGHDT and CDR2 YYEEEE. The CDR3 length is 16 residues. Trimming shortened V by 0 bases and J by 15 bases, and 25 bases separated the two germline ends. Here the CDR3 DNA reads TGTGCCAGCAGCTTGGCCAAGTCTGGGGCAGGGGCCGAAGGGTACTTC. Protein product: CASSLAKSGAGAEGYF.

The chain recombines TRBV6-5 with TRBJ1-2, with D perhaps matching TRBD1 (5 bases). Germline V gene lookup returns CDR1 MNHEY and CDR2 SVGAGI. Trimming took off 10 bases at V and 0 bases at J, with 15 bases between the two ends. The CDR3 sequence is 14 residues long. CDR3 nucleotide sequence: TGTGCCACTGCGCCGCAGGGAGCTAACTATGGCTACACCTTC. Amino acids: CATAPQGANYGYTF.

The V gene is TRBV7-6, the J gene TRBJ1-6, with TRBD1 matching 9 bases. From germline, CDR1 is SGHVS and CDR2 FNYEAQ. V shed 5 bases and J 8 bases; nucleotides not matched to a gene: 4. CDR3 length: 14 residues. CDR3 sequence: CASSTDRGDSPLHF. The CDR3 DNA sequence: TGTGCCAGCAGCACGGACAGGGGAGATTCACCCCTCCACTTT.

The chain is built from TRBV20-1 and TRBJ2-3, with 7 bases aligning to TRBD2. The CDR3 contains 14 residues. V was clipped by 3 bases and J by 0 bases; unmatched bases: 3. Germline CDR1 is DFQATT and CDR2 is SNEGSKA (reference sequence). This chain's CDR3 is CSARKAGSTDTQYF. CDR3 in DNA: TGCAGTGCTAGGAAAGCGGGGAGCACAGATACGCAGTATTTT.

The chain joins TRBV3-1 to TRBJ2-3, with no clear D. The V gene lost 0 bases and the J gene lost 2 bases, with 21 bases spanning the gap. Germline V gene data show CDR1 as LGHDT and CDR2 as YNNKEL (reference sequence). The length of the CDR3 is 19 residues. The CDR3 DNA follows: TGTGCCAGCAGCCAAGATGGCCTTGGGAACGGGCTCTTCACAGATACGCAGTATTTT. Its protein product is CASSQDGLGNGLFTDTQYF.

A single count supports this clonotype. The chain joins TRBV11-2 to TRBJ1-6; D gene unclear. The CDR3 covers 15 residues. Looked up from germline, CDR1 is SGHAT and CDR2 is FQNNGV. V was shortened by 2 bases and J by 7 bases, with 12 bases between the two germline ends. CDR3 sequence: CASSLSSERNSPLHF. The CDR3 nucleotides are TGTGCCAGCAGCTTATCCTCGGAGAGGAATTCACCCCTCCACTTT.

The chain couples TRBV30 to TRBJ2-6; D is perhaps TRBD1 (7 bases). The V end was cut by 4 bases, the J end by 0 bases, with 13 bases between. This CDR3 comprises 16 residues. Germline loops: CDR1 GTSNPN, CDR2 SVGIG (reference sequence). The CDR3 reads CAWNAGQPSGANVLTF. In DNA, the CDR3 is TGTGCCTGGAATGCGGGACAGCCCTCTGGGGCCAACGTCCTGACTTTC. Filled out from reference TRBV30 and TRBJ2-6, the complete variable domain reads SQTIHQWPATLVQPVGSPLSLECTVEGTSNPNLYWYRQAAGRGLQLLFYSVGIGQISSEVPQNLSASRPQDRQFILSSKKLLLSDSGFYLCAWNAGQPSGANVLTFGAGSRLTVL.

The DNA for the CDR3 is TGTGCCAGCAGCCAAGCGATTAACTATGGCTACACCTTC. It specifies CASSQAINYGYTF. The chain couples TRBV14 to TRBJ1-2; D uncertain. V was shortened by 1 base and J by 1 base, with 4 bases between the two germline ends. The CDR3 has 13 residues. Germline-derived CDR1 and CDR2 are SGHDN and FVKESK.

The rearrangement joins TRBV30 to TRBJ1-5, with TRBD1 identical over 10 bases. V gave up 2 bases and J gave up 5 bases; unmatched junction bases: 3. The CDR3 runs 14 residues. Germline V gene lookup returns CDR1 GTSNPN and CDR2 SVGIG (reference sequence). CDR3 sequence: CAWSLGQGDQPQHF. CDR3 nucleotide sequence: TGTGCCTGGAGTCTTGGACAGGGGGATCAGCCCCAGCATTTT.

V usage is TRBV9 and J usage is TRBJ2-3, with D possibly being TRBD2 (7 bases). Germline CDR1 is SGDLS and CDR2 is YYNGEE. V lost 0 bases and J lost 4, with 9 bases in between. The CDR3 sequence is 14 residues long. This chain's CDR3 is CASSVGGGADTQYF. CDR3 nucleotide sequence: TGTGCCAGCAGCGTAGGAGGGGGGGCAGATACGCAGTATTTT.

This clonotype was counted once. The rearrangement uses TRBV24-1 and TRBJ2-1; D is uncertain. Trimming pared 0 bases from V and 8 bases from J, leaving 4 bases between. This CDR3 contains 12 residues. CDR1 and CDR2 (germline): KGHDR, SFDVKD. Here the CDR3 reads CATSDLHHEQFF. The CDR3 DNA reads TGTGCCACCAGTGATTTGCACCATGAGCAGTTCTTC.

The chain has TRBV18 and TRBJ2-4, with D uncertain. The CDR3 covers 16 residues. Trimming took 1 base from V and 0 from J, leaving 10 bases between them. Germline CDR1 and CDR2: KGHSH and LQKENI. The CDR3 nucleotides are TGTGCCAGCTCACCACAGACTGGGCAAGCCAAAAACATTCAGTACTTC. This codes for CASSPQTGQAKNIQYF.

This rearrangement joins TRBV11-2 to TRBJ2-7; no clear D. Germline CDR1 SGHAT, CDR2 FQNNGV. The germline V and J ends were trimmed by 6 bases and 2 bases, with 11 bases remaining between them. There are 13 residues in the CDR3. CDR3 DNA sequence: TGTGCCAGCAGGACGTACTCCACCTACGAGCAGTACGTC. Its protein is CASRTYSTYEQYV.

This chain connects TRBV20-1 to TRBJ2-3; 10 bases are shared with TRBD1. Germline V gene lookup returns CDR1 DFQATT and CDR2 SNEGSKA (reference sequence). V shed 1 base, J shed 2 bases, and the junction held 12 bases outside the gene matches. This CDR3 has 18 residues. The CDR3 is CSARVGLGDRGPTDTQYF. DNA of the CDR3: TGCAGTGCTAGAGTCGGGTTGGGGGACAGGGGTCCCACAGATACGCAGTATTTT.

The gene calls are TRBV20-1 and TRBJ1-4; D is unresolved. The CDR3 is 14 amino acids. The V end was cut by 0 bases, the J end by 8 bases, with 13 bases between. CDR1 and CDR2 (germline): DFQATT, SNEGSKA (reference sequence). The CDR3 spells CSARDTRLGEKLFF. CDR3 DNA: TGCAGTGCTAGAGATACCAGGTTGGGGGAAAAACTGTTTTTT.

J is TRBJ1-1 and V is TRBV2; weak D call: TRBD1 (6 bases). Deletions cut 4 bases from V and 0 bases from J, with 9 bases between. The CDR3 is 14 residues long. The V gene's germline CDR1 is SNHLY and CDR2 FYNNEI. CDR3 in amino acids: CASSGGHLNTEAFF. DNA of the CDR3: TGTGCCAGCAGTGGGGGACATCTGAACACTGAAGCTTTCTTT.

The V and J genes are TRBV29-1 and TRBJ2-1, with D hard to call. V shed 5 bases and J shed 5 bases, with 13 bases lying between them. The V gene's germline CDR1 is SQVTM and CDR2 ANQGSEA. This CDR3 is 13 amino acids long. CDR3 in amino acids: CSVSISADNEQFF. Written as DNA, the CDR3 is TGCAGCGTTTCGATCTCGGCGGACAATGAGCAGTTCTTC.

The rearrangement uses TRBV7-9 and TRBJ2-6; 7 bases align to TRBD1. V shed 6 bases and J 11 bases; nucleotides not matched to a gene: 4. This CDR3 region has 12 residues. Germline V gives CDR1 SEHNR, CDR2 FQNEAQ (reference sequence). CDR3 in amino acids: CASRRGPDVLTF. The DNA of the CDR3 is TGTGCCAGCAGAAGGGGGCCGGACGTCCTGACTTTC.

This chain joins TRBV4-1 and TRBJ2-7; no definite D call. CDR1 is MGHRA and CDR2 is YSYEKL in the germline V gene. V shed 0 bases and J shed 7 bases, with 13 bases lying between them. This CDR3 spans 14 amino acids. DNA of the CDR3: TGCGCCAGCAGCCAAGAGGACGGCCTGAGGGAGCAGTACTTC. Translated, it gives CASSQEDGLREQYF.

V usage is TRBV3-1 and J usage is TRBJ2-3, with TRBD2 matching over 9 bases. The J segment lost 5 bases and the V segment lost 2 bases, leaving 11 bases of the junction unmatched. The CDR3 spans 17 residues. Germline assignment: CDR1 LGHDT and CDR2 YNNKEL (reference sequence). CDR3: CASSQSSGGSGEDTQYF. CDR3 nucleotides: TGTGCCAGCAGCCAATCGAGCGGGGGGAGCGGGGAAGATACGCAGTATTTT.

This chain connects TRBV3-1 to TRBJ2-3, with D unresolved. There are 12 residues in the CDR3. The germline gives CDR1 LGHDT, CDR2 YNNKEL (reference sequence). The ends were cut back, 3 bases at V and 3 bases at J, with 4 bases in the middle. The CDR3 sequence: CASSQITDTQYF. CDR3 sequence (DNA): TGTGCCAGCAGCCAGATTACAGATACGCAGTATTTT.

The genes are TRBV3-1 and TRBJ2-2; unclear D gene. Germline-derived CDR1 and CDR2 are LGHDT and YNNKEL (reference sequence). The CDR3 spans 11 residues. The V end was cut by 3 bases, the J end by 7 bases, with 3 bases between. The CDR3 reads CASSHVGELFF. The CDR3 DNA sequence: TGTGCCAGCAGCCACGTCGGGGAGCTGTTTTTT.